A single sample is the source of the 25 T cell receptor beta chains below, sequenced in a study of CD8 T cells in Susac syndrome. Reverse transcription of about 0.5 to 1 ug RNA was carried out with random hexamers. TCRdb passed the immunoSEQ multiplex PCR reads through MiXCR, listing each CDR3 protein once. The sample includes some 100,000 distinct CDR3 sequences, 80% to 95% of them seen just once. The sequenced material came from CD4+ T cells from PBMCs. The receptors were sampled from a human donor in good health.

The gene calls are TRBV20-1 and TRBJ2-1, with a possible D match to TRBD2 (5 bases). CDR1 DFQATT and CDR2 SNEGSKA come from the germline V gene (reference sequence). The CDR3 covers 14 residues. V gave up 5 bases and J gave up 0 bases, with 11 bases separating them. The DNA for the CDR3 is TGCAGTGCTTTTATTGGGAGCTCCTACAATGAGCAGTTCTTC. It specifies CSAFIGSSYNEQFF.

For this clonotype: One junction end disagrees with the germline gene, perhaps due to a read error. V gene TRBV20-1 combines with J gene TRBJ1-2; D gene unclear. The CDR3 covers 14 residues. Germline CDR1 reads DFQATT; CDR2 reads SNEGSKA (reference sequence). CDR3 amino acids: CSARDQDLLYSYTF. In DNA form, the CDR3 reads TGCAGTGCTAGGGACCAGGACCTGCTCTATAGCTACACCTTC.

This chain links TRBV29-1 with TRBJ2-7; D possibly uses TRBD1 or TRBD2 (5 bases each). CDR3 length: 14 residues. Germline values: CDR1 SQVTM, CDR2 ANQGSEA. V lost 6 bases and J 4 bases, leaving 19 bases between the germline ends. CDR3: CSVGTGQGTYEQYF. As DNA, the CDR3 is TGCAGCGTGGGGACGGGGCAGGGCACTTACGAGCAGTACTTC.

The count of this clonotype is one. The J gene is TRBJ2-1, the V gene TRBV11-1, with TRBD2 matching 11 bases. The V and J ends lost 6 bases and 15 bases, in that order; junction bases with no gene match: 19. CDR1 is SGHAT and CDR2 is FQDESV in the germline V gene (reference sequence). The CDR3 loop spans 16 amino acids. CDR3 nucleotide sequence: TGTGCCAGCAGGGACTCTAGCGGGGGGACCTCTACCTGGCCGTTCTTC. It yields the protein CASRDSSGGTSTWPFF.

The chain's CDR3 is CSGGTRGELFF. In nucleotides, the CDR3 is TGCAGCGGCGGCACTAGGGGGGAGCTGTTTTTT. J is TRBJ2-2 and V is TRBV29-1; possible D gene TRBD2, 5 bases. The CDR3 consists of 11 residues. V was shortened by 7 bases and J by 8 bases, with 11 bases between the two germline ends. Germline lookup yields CDR1 SQVTM and CDR2 ANQGSEA.

The chain employs TRBV6-5 and TRBJ2-3, with D unclear. The CDR3 length is 12 residues. The V gene lost 2 bases and the J gene lost 6 bases, with 6 bases spanning the gap. CDR1 and CDR2 from the germline V gene are MNHEY and SVGAGI. The CDR3 sequence: CASSYPPDTQYF. CDR3 nucleotide sequence: TGTGCCAGCAGTTACCCGCCGGATACGCAGTATTTT.

This clonotype was seen a handful of times. The rearrangement uses TRBV20-1 and TRBJ2-7, with 8 bases that match TRBD1. From germline, CDR1 is DFQATT and CDR2 SNEGSKA (reference sequence). This CDR3 is 14 amino acids long. V trimming: 6 bases; J trimming: 3 bases; junction bases outside the gene matches: 10. CDR3 region: CSADRTGSYYEQYF. The CDR3 region has the DNA TGCAGTGCGGATCGGACAGGGAGTTACTACGAGCAGTACTTC.

CDR3 nucleotide sequence: TGTGCCAGCAGCCACCAGCCGGGCGTTCAGAACGAGCAGTACTTC. It encodes CASSHQPGVQNEQYF. J is TRBJ2-7 and V is TRBV3-1; D unclear. This CDR3 has 15 amino acids. V was cut by 3 bases and J by 5 bases, with 17 bases left in between. Germline values: CDR1 LGHDT, CDR2 YNNKEL (reference sequence).

The J gene is TRBJ1-4, the V gene TRBV7-2; 7 bases fit TRBD1. The CDR3 has 13 residues. Germline V CDR1 and CDR2: SGHTA, FQGNSA. V gave up 5 bases and J gave up 8 bases; unmatched junction bases: 5. For the CDR3, the DNA is TGTGCCAGCAGCCCGGGACAGCGCGAAAAACTGTTTTTT. Its translation is CASSPGQREKLFF. Supplemented by reference TRBV7-2 and TRBJ1-4, the full variable domain reads GAGVSQSPSNKVTEKGKDVELRCDPISGHTALYWYRQSLGQGLEFLIYFQGNSAPDKSGLPSDRFSAERTGGSVSTLTIQRTQQEDSAVYLCASSPGQREKLFFGSGTQLSVL.

Regarding this clonotype: At one boundary the junction diverges from the germline segment, which might be a read error. V gene TRBV7-2 combines with J gene TRBJ1-1, with TRBD1 matching 8 bases. The CDR3 loop spans 14 amino acids. CDR1 and CDR2 from the germline V gene are SGHTA and FQGNSA. The CDR3 DNA follows: TGTGCCAGCAGCTTAGGGACAGGGTCAAATGAAGTTTTCTTT. Translation gives CASSLGTGSNEVFF.

The chain is built from TRBV6-6 and TRBJ2-7, with a possible D match to TRBD2 (7 bases). V lost 7 bases and J 7 bases, leaving 17 bases between the germline ends. The CDR3 is 13 amino acids. The germline V gene has CDR1 MNHNY and CDR2 SVGAGI (reference sequence). Here the CDR3 reads CASKGGVKGEQYF. The CDR3 DNA follows: TGTGCCAGCAAGGGGGGGGTGAAGGGGGAGCAGTACTTC.

V gene TRBV27 combines with J gene TRBJ2-1; D gene ambiguous. Trimming took off 5 bases at V and 0 bases at J, with 20 bases between the two ends. Germline V gives CDR1 MNHEY, CDR2 SMNVEV (reference sequence). This CDR3 has 18 amino acids. CDR3 sequence (DNA): TGTGCCAGCAGTCAAACTCGTCACACCCCTGGCTCCTACAATGAGCAGTTCTTC. It yields the protein CASSQTRHTPGSYNEQFF.

The rearrangement uses TRBV5-1 and TRBJ2-3, with 11 nucleotides matching TRBD2. The CDR3 is made up of 15 amino acids. The V segment lost 3 bases and the J segment 4 bases; nucleotides outside the gene matches: 4. The germline gives CDR1 SGHRS, CDR2 YFSETQ. The CDR3 DNA follows: TGCGCCAGCAGCTATAGCGGGGGGGTCGCAGATACGCAGTATTTT. It is translated as CASSYSGGVADTQYF. Variable domain in full (rest from reference TRBV5-1 and TRBJ2-3): KAGVTQTPRYLIKTRGQQVTLSCSPISGHRSVSWYQQTPGQGLQFLFEYFSETQRNKGNFPGRFSGRQFSNSRSEMNVSTLELGDSALYLCASSYSGGVADTQYFGPGTRLTVL.

V and J are TRBV29-1 and TRBJ2-3; 12 positions agree with TRBD2. Germline V lookup: CDR1 SQVTM, CDR2 ANQGSEA. V lost 7 bases to trimming and J lost 2 bases; unmatched junction nucleotides: 16. This CDR3 has 18 amino acids. CDR3 sequence (DNA): TGCAGCGCTAACGCCCGACTAGCGGGGGTCGGCCTCACAGATACGCAGTATTTT. Encoded protein: CSANARLAGVGLTDTQYF.

The V call is TRBV6-1, the J call TRBJ1-5; 10 bases line up with TRBD1. Germline values: CDR1 MNHNS, CDR2 SASEGT. This CDR3 is built from 14 residues. The V gene end was trimmed by 8 bases and the J gene end by 5 bases; junction bases not matched to a gene: 6. The CDR3 here is CASYGQGEDQPQHF. The CDR3 nucleotides read TGTGCCAGCTATGGACAGGGGGAGGATCAGCCCCAGCATTTT.

Only one count was recorded for this clonotype. V usage is TRBV20-1 and J usage is TRBJ2-1; 7 nucleotides agree with TRBD2. Germline loops: CDR1 DFQATT, CDR2 SNEGSKA (reference sequence). The CDR3 is 19 residues long. After removal of 5 bases from V and 0 bases from J, the junction contained 19 bases not matched to a gene. The CDR3 is CSAPVKETSVPSSYNEQFF. In DNA, the CDR3 is TGCAGTGCTCCGGTTAAAGAAACTAGCGTACCCAGCTCCTACAATGAGCAGTTCTTC.

The CDR3 sequence is CSAKRGQETQYF. The CDR3 DNA sequence: TGCAGTGCCAAGAGGGGGCAAGAGACCCAGTACTTC. The chain has TRBV20-1 and TRBJ2-5; maybe TRBD1 (6 bases). The CDR3 length is 12 residues. Per the germline V gene, CDR1 is DFQATT and CDR2 is SNEGSKA (reference sequence). V was pared by 6 bases and J by 2 bases, with 10 bases between.

V gene TRBV30 combines with J gene TRBJ2-7; 9 bases match TRBD1. Germline CDR1 GTSNPN, CDR2 SVGIG (reference sequence). The CDR3 covers 15 residues. V shed 3 bases, J shed 6 bases, and the junction held 12 bases outside the gene matches. This chain's CDR3 is CAWRGSGTGLFEQYF. CDR3 bases: TGTGCCTGGAGGGGGTCCGGGACAGGGTTATTCGAGCAGTACTTC.

The chain recombines TRBV5-1 with TRBJ2-3, with 9 nucleotides matching TRBD1. Germline-derived CDR1 and CDR2 are SGHRS and YFSETQ. The CDR3 is 15 amino acids. After removal of 7 bases from V and 3 bases from J, the junction contained 9 bases not matched to a gene. This CDR3 reads CASRSGTGNTDTQYF. CDR3 coding DNA: TGCGCCAGCCGCTCCGGGACAGGGAATACAGATACGCAGTATTTT. The full variable domain, rest sourced from reference TRBV5-1 and TRBJ2-3, is KAGVTQTPRYLIKTRGQQVTLSCSPISGHRSVSWYQQTPGQGLQFLFEYFSETQRNKGNFPGRFSGRQFSNSRSEMNVSTLELGDSALYLCASRSGTGNTDTQYFGPGTRLTVL.

The chain is built from TRBV5-4 and TRBJ2-7; 9 nucleotides agree with TRBD1. The CDR3 spans 15 residues. Looked up from germline, CDR1 is SGHNT and CDR2 is YYREEE (reference sequence). J gave up 6 bases and V 4 bases, and 11 bases lay outside the gene matches. The CDR3 sequence is CASSRIGGQGTEQYF. CDR3 DNA: TGTGCCAGCAGCCGAATTGGGGGACAGGGAACCGAGCAGTACTTC.

The chain is built from TRBV11-2 and TRBJ2-3; 7 bases line up with TRBD2. CDR1 and CDR2 (germline): SGHAT, FQNNGV. After removal of 5 bases from V and 10 bases from J, the junction contained 6 bases not matched to a gene. The CDR3 is 12 residues long. CDR3 sequence reads: CASSPELAAQYF. The CDR3 DNA is TGTGCCAGCAGCCCCGAGCTAGCGGCGCAGTATTTT.

This clonotype was seen once. The chain joins TRBV27 to TRBJ2-7, with unresolved D. Per germline, CDR1 MNHEY and CDR2 SMNVEV (reference sequence). This CDR3 region has 13 residues. The V end lost 3 bases, the J end lost 3 bases, and 9 bases lay between the germline ends. CDR3 region: CASSFSQNYEQYF. In DNA, the CDR3 is TGTGCCAGCAGTTTTTCTCAAAACTACGAGCAGTACTTC.

The J gene is TRBJ2-5, the V gene TRBV20-1; possible D gene TRBD2, 6 bases. This CDR3 contains 12 residues. Trimming cost V 1 base and J 5 bases, with 8 bases left between them. The germline CDR1 and CDR2 sequences are DFQATT and SNEGSKA (reference sequence). Written as DNA, the CDR3 is TGCAGTGCTAGAGTTGCGGGGGAGACCCAGTACTTC. This translates into CSARVAGETQYF.

This chain connects TRBV4-1 to TRBJ2-7; D is ambiguous. Germline values: CDR1 MGHRA, CDR2 YSYEKL. The CDR3 consists of 14 residues. V shed 1 base and J shed 4 bases, with 11 bases lying between them. CDR3 in amino acids: CASSQGEVGYEQYF. The CDR3 DNA reads as TGCGCCAGCAGCCAAGGAGAGGTCGGATACGAGCAGTACTTC.

The genes are TRBV20-1 and TRBJ1-1; D uncertain. V was trimmed by 5 bases and J by 3 bases, leaving 10 bases between them. The CDR3 is 12 residues long. Germline V lookup: CDR1 DFQATT, CDR2 SNEGSKA (reference sequence). The CDR3 nucleotides are TGCAGTGCTGGCGGGCAGCACACTGAAGCTTTCTTT. Its protein product is CSAGGQHTEAFF.